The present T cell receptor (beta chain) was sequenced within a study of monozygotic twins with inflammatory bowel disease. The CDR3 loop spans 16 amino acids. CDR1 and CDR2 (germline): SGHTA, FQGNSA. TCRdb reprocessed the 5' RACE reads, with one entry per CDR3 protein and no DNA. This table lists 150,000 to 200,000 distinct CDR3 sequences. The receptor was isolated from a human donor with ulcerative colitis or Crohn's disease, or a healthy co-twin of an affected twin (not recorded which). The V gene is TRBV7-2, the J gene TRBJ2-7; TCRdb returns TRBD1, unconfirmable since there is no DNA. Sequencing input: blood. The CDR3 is CASSYRTRGPTYEQYF.